This TCR beta chain was found in a study of blood T cells in healthy people across ages. Study observations and caveats: Measured against age, TCR beta diversity per million T cells decreased in a roughly linear manner.

This clonotype was seen only once. What it binds is unknown. CDR1 and CDR2 from the germline V gene are SNHLY and FYNNEI. The CDR3 totals 13 residues. A second PCR of 7 to 11 cycles used a sample-barcoded 5' primer and a J-beta primer mix. TCRdb analysed the 5' RACE reads with MiXCR anew, one entry per CDR3 protein. The sample consists of roughly 1 million distinct CDR3 sequences, 20% to 25% of them appearing once. Another study also made use of these data, one on T cells of mothers and their children. That paper notes: Each child gave about 3 million TCR beta CDR3 reads (each mother, over 10 million).

Sample: blood. The receptor was isolated from a girl aged 2-15 years in good health. The J gene is TRBJ2-5, the V gene TRBV2, with 7 bases lining up with TRBD2. The J call could be wrong; TRBJ2-7 is a better fit for the DNA end. CDR3 loop: CASSDPTSDEQYF. CDR3 nucleotides: TGTGCCAGCAGCGATCCTACTAGCGACGAGCAGTACTTC.